This record concerns one T cell receptor beta chain sequence. This record comes from a study of blood T cell repertoires in COVID-19. Overall study context: Samples of COVID-19 (acute and convalescent) were obtained from the United States, Italy and Spain. The analysed material was cDNA or gDNA that came from T cells, B-cell-depleted T cells, or PBMCs.

Per the original methods: By means of reference gene primer amplification, nucleated cell counts were estimated. Using immunoSEQ multiplex PCR, the repertoire was profiled, and TCRdb retains in-frame clones only, with some absent. The V and J calls and clone size were taken over from that table, and D and trimming were inferred from the DNA. The table shows under 300,000 clones, with about 86% occurring only once. J lost 4 bases, V lost 6 bases, and 7 bases had no gene match. The V gene's germline CDR1 is SNHLY and CDR2 FYNNEI. The CDR3 is 14 amino acids. J is TRBJ2-7 and V is TRBV2, with 9 bases that match TRBD1. This clonotype was obtained from a man at least 80 years old with acute or convalescent COVID-19. Sequencing input: peripheral blood. CDR3 coding DNA: TGTGCCAGCAGCGAGGGGACAGGGCCATACGAGCAGTACTTC. Protein: CASSEGTGPYEQYF.